This T cell receptor beta chain was profiled in a study of shared clonotypes between healthy human individuals. Study findings and constraints: In the sorted subsets, rarefaction showed sequencing was incomplete despite large depth. Clonotype sharing levels among donors were expected to vary with sequencing depth.

Remarks on this clone: Antigen unknown. In the same sample, other DNA sequences code for this CDR3.

Germline CDR1 reads MDHEN; CDR2 reads SYDVKM. The CDR3 runs 16 residues. With 2 bases removed from V and 0 bases from J, the gap between germline ends came to 13 bases. Sequencing used immunoSEQ multiplex PCR; TCRdb keeps in-frame clones, though not all of them. The sample consists of just over 2,000,000 clones, over 85% of them appearing once. The naive CD8 population came from CD45RO-negative cells selected for CCR7, without terminally differentiated effector memory CD45RA+ cells. The receptor comes from a man younger than 35 in good health. This chain uses TRBV28 with TRBJ1-1; D perhaps matches TRBD1 (5 bases). Sequenced input: naive CD8+ T cells sorted from blood. Here the CDR3 reads CASSLGIRGLNTEAFF. The CDR3 DNA reads as TGTGCCAGCAGTTTAGGGATAAGGGGATTGAACACTGAAGCTTTCTTT.